This T cell receptor (beta chain) was recovered during a study of Tregs in tolerant kidney transplant recipients. Across the whole study: Recipient cells were told from donor cells by antibody staining.

TCRdb keeps only in-frame clones here, not all; method: immunoSEQ multiplex PCR. The table lists 35,000 to 50,000 clones, 95% of them singletons, with approximately 0.41% in the top ten. Germline CDR1 and CDR2: SEHNR and FQNEAQ (reference sequence). With 1 base removed from V and 1 base from J, the gap between germline ends came to 7 bases. The CDR3 extends over 14 amino acids. As for this clone: Its antigen is not identified.

The clonotype originates from a human donor in good health. The sequencing input was Tregs from blood cultured with allogeneic cells. The V and J genes are TRBV7-9 and TRBJ1-1; D remains unclear. The CDR3 nucleotides read TGTGCCAGCAGCTTAGAAGCTCAGAACACTGAAGCTTTCTTT. Translation gives CASSLEAQNTEAFF.